A single sample gave rise to the 5 T cell receptor beta chains below, sequenced in a study of blood T cell repertoires in COVID-19. The protocol was immunoSEQ multiplex PCR, while the TCRdb copy is restricted to in-frame clones and leaves out a portion. The repertoire consists of about 220,000 clones, with 75% to 90% occurring once and the leading ten covering 3% to 4%. The sequencing sample was made of PBMCs or T cells enriched from blood (not recorded which). Receptors originate from a woman between 18 and 29 years old in a cohort exposed to, infected with or recovered from COVID-19 (not recorded which).

This sequence joins TRBV2 and TRBJ2-2; 8 bases align to TRBD2. Per the germline V gene, CDR1 is SNHLY and CDR2 is FYNNEI. V was clipped by 7 bases and J by 2 bases; unmatched bases: 3. The CDR3 extends over 14 amino acids. CDR3 coding DNA: TGTGCCAGCACTAGCGGGCAAAACACCGGGGAGCTGTTTTTT. Encoded protein: CASTSGQNTGELFF.

The chain combines TRBV15 with TRBJ2-3; a weak D match, TRBD2 (5 bases). This CDR3 comprises 16 residues. CDR1 is LNHNV and CDR2 is YYDKDF in the germline V gene (reference sequence). V lost 0 bases, J lost 2 bases, and 12 bases lay in between. The DNA for the CDR3 is TGTGCCACCAGCAGAGATCTCGCGGAGGCCACAGATACGCAGTATTTT. It translates to CATSRDLAEATDTQYF.

The chain couples TRBV28 to TRBJ1-2, with D uncertain. Germline V lookup: CDR1 MDHEN, CDR2 SYDVKM. V lost 5 bases to trimming and J lost 3 bases, with 13 bases between them. This CDR3 is built from 14 residues. CDR3 protein: CASSPSTGDYGYTF. In nucleotides, the CDR3 is TGTGCCAGCAGTCCTTCGACCGGGGACTATGGCTACACCTTC.

This rearrangement joins TRBV19 to TRBJ1-5, with 8 bases matching TRBD1. The germline V gene encodes CDR1 LNHDA and CDR2 SQIVND (reference sequence). J was trimmed by 6 bases and V by 4 bases; bases with no gene match: 8. There are 15 residues in the CDR3. CDR3 coding DNA: TGTGCCAGTAGTACCATCCACAGGGGGGCTCAGCCCCAGCATTTT. Its translation is CASSTIHRGAQPQHF.

V gene TRBV30 combines with J gene TRBJ1-2; 7 bases are shared with TRBD1. The ends lost 1 base at V and 5 bases at J; junction bases unmatched: 1. Germline CDR1 reads GTSNPN; CDR2 reads SVGIG (reference sequence). The CDR3 covers 12 residues. This chain's CDR3 is CAWSGQGYGYTF. CDR3 DNA sequence: TGTGCCTGGAGTGGACAGGGTTATGGCTACACCTTC.